This TCR beta chain was recorded in a study of graft-versus-host responses after intestinal transplantation. Study at large: Recipients received multivisceral, liver-intestinal, or isolated intestinal transplants. Uniformly, recipients were administered anti-thymocyte globulin induction with subsequent tacrolimus and steroids for about 3 years. Broader study findings: Some GvH clones were seen earlier in gut or blood, suggesting intestinal origin. Among circulating GvH clones, peak levels were associated with early post-transplant declines in HvG clones.

Sequenced by immunoSEQ multiplex PCR; TCRdb stores in-frame clones only, minus some. The sample holds about 25,000 clones, roughly 95% seen once. Regarding this clone: The antigen is undetermined.

Germline CDR1 and CDR2: LNHDA and SQIVND (reference sequence). This CDR3 contains 13 residues. Trimming removed 8 bases at V and 0 bases at J, with 10 bases between. The material was PBMCs, obtained 156 days after intestinal transplant. The source of this sequence is a human patient who received an intestinal transplant, so some T cells may come from the graft donor. This chain uses TRBV19 with TRBJ1-1; no definite D call. Written as DNA, the CDR3 is TGTGCCAGTTTGGCGGGTATGAACACTGAAGCTTTCTTT. Its protein product is CASLAGMNTEAFF.